These 24 T cell receptor beta chains were sequenced from one sample in a study of human T cells and chemical hapten exposure. Time point of the sample: patch test 1, 2 weeks after DPC sensitization. As to treatment: therapeutic diphenylcyclopropenone sensitization with weekly scalp DPC. In TCRdb, the RACE reads were re-called with MiXCR into one record per CDR3 protein. The sample includes 74,000 or so distinct CDR3 sequences, around 11% of them seen just once. Sequencing was performed on whole blood, taken in connection with sensitization to the hapten diphenylcyclopropenone (DPC). The receptors shown here come from a woman in her sixties or seventies with alopecia areata. Some clones in this sample may be carry-over from other donors' samples.

This clonotype was detected ten times or more. This chain links TRBV15 with TRBJ2-2, with D unclear. V was clipped by 5 bases and J by 4 bases, with 11 bases between them. CDR1 is LNHNV and CDR2 is YYDKDF in the germline V gene (reference sequence). The CDR3 consists of 14 residues. As DNA, the CDR3 is TGTGCCACCAGCTCCCGACATTCCACCGGGGAGCTGTTTTTT. This sequence encodes CATSSRHSTGELFF. The variable domain in full, with the rest retrieved from reference TRBV15 and TRBJ2-2, is DAMVIQNPRYQVTQFGKPVTLSCSQTLNHNVMYWYQQKSSQAPKLLFHYYDKDFNNEADTPDNFQSRRPNTSFCFLDIRSPGLGDTAMYLCATSSRHSTGELFFGEGSRLTVL.

V gene TRBV29-1 combines with J gene TRBJ2-7; no definite D call. CDR1 is SQVTM, CDR2 ANQGSEA, per germline. V dropped 1 base and J dropped 3 bases, with 4 bases sitting between them. This CDR3 is built from 11 residues. CDR3 protein: CSVEGDYEQYF. Written as DNA, the CDR3 is TGCAGCGTTGAAGGAGACTACGAGCAGTACTTC.

This chain uses TRBV9 with TRBJ2-7, with 8 bases matching TRBD2. Germline loops: CDR1 SGDLS, CDR2 YYNGEE. V gave up 3 bases and J gave up 6 bases; unmatched junction bases: 11. The CDR3 loop spans 15 amino acids. In DNA, the CDR3 is TGTGCCAGCAGCGCGGGGGGGGCGACAGTGACCGAGCAGTACTTC. It codes for CASSAGGATVTEQYF.

This clonotype was observed a few times. With a much larger clone just one base away, this may be a read error. The chain uses TRBV5-1 and TRBJ2-3; D unclear. The length of the CDR3 is 12 residues. Per germline, CDR1 SGHRS and CDR2 YFSETQ. V was trimmed by 0 bases and J by 5 bases, leaving 4 bases between them. The CDR3 reads CASSLEVDTQYF. The CDR3 DNA is TGCGCCAGCAGCTTGGAGGTAGATACGCAGTATTTT.

This clonotype was seen a few times. The chain combines TRBV5-6 with TRBJ1-6; D remains ambiguous. The germline CDR1 and CDR2 sequences are SGHDT and YYEEEE. The CDR3 contains 15 residues. Trimming took 4 bases from V and 7 from J, leaving 15 bases between them. This CDR3 reads CASSPPRALNSPLHF. CDR3 nucleotides: TGTGCCAGCAGCCCTCCGCGGGCGCTAAATTCACCCCTCCACTTT.

This clonotype was seen many times. The rearrangement joins TRBV6-6 to TRBJ1-2; a possible D gene is TRBD1 (5 bases). The V end lost 6 bases, the J end lost 4 bases, and 12 bases lay between the germline ends. There are 13 residues in the CDR3. CDR1 and CDR2 from the germline V gene are MNHNY and SVGAGI (reference sequence). The CDR3: CASRLDSGYGYTF. CDR3 DNA: TGTGCCAGCAGATTAGACAGCGGCTATGGCTACACCTTC.

The rearrangement uses TRBV3-1 and TRBJ2-7, with 7 bases that match TRBD1. This CDR3 is 15 amino acids long. V trimming: 3 bases; J trimming: 4 bases; junction bases outside the gene matches: 9. Germline V gene sequence: CDR1 LGHDT, CDR2 YNNKEL (reference sequence). CDR3 nucleotide sequence: TGTGCCAGCAGCCACCTCGGCAGACAGGGTTACGAGCAGTACTTC. Translated, it gives CASSHLGRQGYEQYF.

In its sample, this clonotype was seen many times. The gene calls are TRBV12-3 or TRBV12-4 and TRBJ1-6; TRBD1 aligns across 8 bases. V was clipped by 3 bases and J by 8 bases; unmatched bases: 3. The CDR3 loop spans 14 amino acids. This CDR3 reads CASSFKQGDSPLHF. CDR3 DNA sequence: TGTGCCAGCAGTTTTAAACAGGGGGATTCACCCCTCCACTTT.

This clonotype has a count of ten or more. The chain links TRBV4-1 to TRBJ1-2, with a possible D match to TRBD1 (6 bases). The CDR3 is 17 amino acids. Germline V gene data show CDR1 as MGHRA and CDR2 as YSYEKL. The V gene lost 1 base and the J gene lost 2 bases, with 17 bases spanning the gap. The CDR3 loop reads CASSQVPGQTGNYGYTF. In nucleotides, the CDR3 is TGCGCCAGCAGCCAAGTCCCGGGCCAAACAGGGAACTATGGCTACACCTTC.

There are many counts of this clonotype. This sequence joins TRBV29-1 and TRBJ2-1; D might be TRBD2 (5 bases). The V end was cut by 0 bases, the J end by 3 bases, with 9 bases between. Germline-derived CDR1 and CDR2 are SQVTM and ANQGSEA. This CDR3 is 14 amino acids long. The CDR3 coding sequence is TGCAGCGTTGAAGATGACGGGGACTACAATGAGCAGTTCTTC. It translates to CSVEDDGDYNEQFF.

This clonotype was picked up many times. The chain is built from TRBV7-9 and TRBJ1-5; D gene unclear. In germline, CDR1 is SEHNR, CDR2 FQNEAQ (reference sequence). V lost 3 bases and J 0 bases, leaving 9 bases between the germline ends. This CDR3 comprises 15 residues. The CDR3 DNA reads as TGTGCCAGCAGCTTGTCGAGAATTAGCAATCAGCCCCAGCATTTT. This translates into CASSLSRISNQPQHF.

The sample holds many counts of this clonotype. The V call is TRBV5-4, the J call TRBJ1-1; TRBD1 agrees at 7 bases. The CDR3 sequence is 15 residues long. V was clipped by 3 bases and J by 1 base; unmatched bases: 6. CDR1 is SGHNT, CDR2 YYREEE, per germline (reference sequence). CDR3 sequence (DNA): TGTGCCAGCAGCTCCACGACAGGGCCGAACACTGAAGCTTTCTTT. Its translation is CASSSTTGPNTEAFF.

CDR3: CSARESTDTQYF. DNA for the CDR3: TGCAGTGCTAGAGAGTCCACAGATACGCAGTATTTT. This chain connects TRBV20-1 to TRBJ2-3, with D unresolved. The CDR3 is made up of 12 amino acids. The ends were cut back, 0 bases at V and 2 bases at J, with 3 bases in the middle. Germline V CDR1 and CDR2: DFQATT, SNEGSKA (reference sequence).

By share, this clonotype counts as medium-sized. The chain is built from TRBV7-6 and TRBJ2-1; D may be TRBD2 (7 bases). Between the trimmed V and J ends, which lost 3 bases and 0 bases, there was a span of 12 bases. Germline V gene lookup returns CDR1 SGHVS and CDR2 FNYEAQ. This CDR3 has 16 residues. The CDR3, as DNA: TGTGCCAGCAGCTTGGAGGGGGGGCCCTCCTACAATGAGCAGTTCTTC. Translation: CASSLEGGPSYNEQFF.

V and J are TRBV10-3 and TRBJ2-7; D could derive from TRBD1 or TRBD2 (6 bases each). There are 13 residues in the CDR3. V gave up 7 bases and J gave up 6 bases, with 16 bases separating them. Germline assignment: CDR1 ENHRY and CDR2 SYGVKD. The chain's CDR3 is CAITRGQGGEQYF. The CDR3 DNA reads as TGTGCCATCACCCGGGGGCAGGGCGGCGAGCAGTACTTC.

This clonotype was detected many times. The rearrangement joins TRBV18 to TRBJ1-3; possible D gene TRBD1, 5 bases. Germline loops: CDR1 KGHSH, CDR2 LQKENI. The CDR3 extends over 16 amino acids. Between the trimmed V and J ends, which lost 4 bases and 0 bases, there was a span of 13 bases. Here the CDR3 DNA reads TGTGCCAGCTCACAATCAACAGGAGTCTCTGGAAACACCATATATTTT. Translated, it gives CASSQSTGVSGNTIYF. Together with reference TRBV18 and TRBJ1-3, the CDR3 gives the full variable domain: NAGVMQNPRHLVRRRGQEARLRCSPMKGHSHVYWYRQLPEEGLKFMVYLQKENIIDESGMPKERFSAEFPKEGPSILRIQQVVRGDSAAYFCASSQSTGVSGNTIYFGEGSWLTVV.

CDR3 sequence reads: CASSVDVTSSYNSPLHF. The CDR3 coding sequence is TGTGCCAGCAGCGTAGATGTCACGAGCTCCTATAATTCACCCCTCCACTTT. The V and J genes are TRBV9 and TRBJ1-6; D is uncertain. V was trimmed by 0 bases and J by 0 bases, leaving 10 bases between them. CDR1 and CDR2 (germline): SGDLS, YYNGEE. CDR3 length equals 17 residues.

This clonotype appeared many times. The junction does not match germline at one end; this may be a read error. This sequence joins TRBV12-3 or TRBV12-4 and TRBJ1-5, with D unclear. The CDR3 consists of 13 residues. The CDR3 DNA reads TGTGCCAGCAGCTTAGCGGAGAATCAGCCCCAGCATTTT. Its protein is CASSLAENQPQHF.

This clonotype was seen a handful of times. The chain has TRBV18 and TRBJ1-5; TRBD1 agrees at 7 bases. Trimming cost V 3 bases and J 7 bases; bases outside gene matches: 9. Looked up from germline, CDR1 is KGHSH and CDR2 is LQKENI. The CDR3 consists of 15 residues. CDR3 protein: CASSPSTGLDQPQHF. The CDR3 DNA sequence: TGTGCCAGCTCACCTTCGACAGGGTTAGACCAGCCCCAGCATTTT.

This chain joins TRBV7-6 and TRBJ1-2; D is unresolved. Germline CDR1 SGHVS, CDR2 FNYEAQ. V lost 5 bases and J lost 2, with 12 bases in between. This CDR3 is built from 14 residues. CDR3 sequence reads: CASSPSEGNYGYTF. CDR3 DNA sequence: TGTGCCAGCAGCCCTTCTGAGGGAAACTATGGCTACACCTTC.

V gene TRBV29-1 combines with J gene TRBJ2-7; 10 bases line up with TRBD2. The germline CDR1 and CDR2 sequences are SQVTM and ANQGSEA. The ends lost 6 bases at V and 2 bases at J; junction bases unmatched: 1. This CDR3 is built from 12 residues. CDR3 region: CSVAGGPYEQYF. CDR3 coding DNA: TGCAGCGTAGCGGGGGGGCCCTACGAGCAGTACTTC.

This clonotype was seen a handful of times. The chain recombines TRBV6-4 with TRBJ2-3, with D possibly TRBD2 on 6 matching bases. Trimming took 0 bases from V and 4 from J, leaving 11 bases between them. Germline V lookup: CDR1 MRHNA, CDR2 SNTAGT. The CDR3 loop spans 15 amino acids. In DNA, the CDR3 is TGTGCCAGCAGTGACTCTAGTAGCGGTGCAGATACGCAGTATTTT. Translation: CASSDSSSGADTQYF.

The chain links TRBV3-1 to TRBJ1-2, with TRBD1 as a possible D gene (5 bases). The CDR3 runs to 15 residues. Germline CDR1 LGHDT, CDR2 YNNKEL (reference sequence). The V gene lost 4 bases and the J gene lost 0 bases, with 12 bases spanning the gap. CDR3 nucleotides: TGTGCCAGCAGCCCCCCCACGGGACCTAACTATGGCTACACCTTC. Its protein is CASSPPTGPNYGYTF.

The V and J genes are TRBV11-3 and TRBJ1-1; D remains unclear. CDR1 and CDR2 from the germline V gene are SGHNT and YENEEA. The CDR3 spans 13 residues. The V end lost 1 base, the J end lost 4 bases, and 7 bases lay between the germline ends. The CDR3 sequence is CASSLVEGTEAFF. The DNA of the CDR3 is TGTGCCAGCAGCTTAGTTGAGGGCACTGAAGCTTTCTTT.